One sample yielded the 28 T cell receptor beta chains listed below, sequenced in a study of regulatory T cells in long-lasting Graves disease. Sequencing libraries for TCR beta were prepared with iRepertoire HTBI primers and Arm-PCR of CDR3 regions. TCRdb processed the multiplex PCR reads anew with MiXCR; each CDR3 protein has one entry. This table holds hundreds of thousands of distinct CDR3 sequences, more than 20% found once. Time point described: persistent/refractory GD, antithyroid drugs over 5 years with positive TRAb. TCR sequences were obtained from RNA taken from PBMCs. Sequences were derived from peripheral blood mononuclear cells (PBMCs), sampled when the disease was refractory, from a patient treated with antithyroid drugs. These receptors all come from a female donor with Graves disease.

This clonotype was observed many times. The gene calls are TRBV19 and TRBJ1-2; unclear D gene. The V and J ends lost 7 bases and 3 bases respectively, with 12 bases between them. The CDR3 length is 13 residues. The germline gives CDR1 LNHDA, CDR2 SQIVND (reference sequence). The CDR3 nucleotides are TGTGCCAGTAATAAAGATCAGGACTATGGCTACACCTTC. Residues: CASNKDQDYGYTF.

This CDR3 is CAWGSYEQYF. Written as DNA, the CDR3 is TGTGCCTGGGGCTCCTACGAGCAGTACTTC. The genes are TRBV30 and TRBJ2-7; D uncertain. The CDR3 is 10 residues long. V was shortened by 5 bases and J by 0 bases, with 2 bases between the two germline ends. Germline CDR1 reads GTSNPN; CDR2 reads SVGIG (reference sequence).

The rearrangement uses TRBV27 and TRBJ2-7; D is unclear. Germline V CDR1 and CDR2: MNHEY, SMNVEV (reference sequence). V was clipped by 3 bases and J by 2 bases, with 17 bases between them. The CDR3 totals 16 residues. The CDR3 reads CASSFHDSRLAYEQYF. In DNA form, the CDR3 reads TGTGCCAGCAGTTTCCACGACTCGAGGCTCGCCTACGAGCAGTACTTC.

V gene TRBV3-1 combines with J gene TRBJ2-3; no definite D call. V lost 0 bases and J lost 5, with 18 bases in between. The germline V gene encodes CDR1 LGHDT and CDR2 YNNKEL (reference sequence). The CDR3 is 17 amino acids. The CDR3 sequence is CASSQDGSGSGIDTQYF. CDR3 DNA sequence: TGTGCCAGCAGCCAAGATGGAAGTGGTAGTGGCATAGATACGCAGTATTTT.

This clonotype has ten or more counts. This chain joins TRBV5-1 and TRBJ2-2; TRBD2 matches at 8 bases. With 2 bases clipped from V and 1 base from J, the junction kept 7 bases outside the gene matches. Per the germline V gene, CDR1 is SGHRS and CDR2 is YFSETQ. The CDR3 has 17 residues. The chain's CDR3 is CASSFPLAGQNTGELFF. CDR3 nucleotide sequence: TGCGCCAGCAGCTTCCCTTTAGCGGGACAGAACACCGGGGAGCTGTTTTTT.

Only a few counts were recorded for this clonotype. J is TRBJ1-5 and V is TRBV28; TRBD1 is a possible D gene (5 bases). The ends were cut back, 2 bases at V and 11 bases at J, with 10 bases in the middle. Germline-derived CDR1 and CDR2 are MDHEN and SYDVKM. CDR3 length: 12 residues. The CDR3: CASSLNPRAQHF. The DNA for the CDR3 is TGTGCCAGCAGTTTAAACCCCAGGGCCCAGCATTTT. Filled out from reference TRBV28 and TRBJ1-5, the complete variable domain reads DVKVTQSSRYLVKRTGEKVFLECVQDMDHENMFWYRQDPGLGLRLIYFSYDVKMKEKGDIPEGYSVSREKKERFSLILESASTNQTSMYLCASSLNPRAQHFGDGTRLSIL.

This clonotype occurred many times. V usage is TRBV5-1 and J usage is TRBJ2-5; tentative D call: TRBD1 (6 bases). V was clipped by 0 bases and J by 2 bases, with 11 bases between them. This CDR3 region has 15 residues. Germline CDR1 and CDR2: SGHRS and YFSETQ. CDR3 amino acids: CASSLDGQLQETQYF. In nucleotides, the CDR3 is TGCGCCAGCAGCTTGGATGGACAGCTTCAAGAGACCCAGTACTTC.

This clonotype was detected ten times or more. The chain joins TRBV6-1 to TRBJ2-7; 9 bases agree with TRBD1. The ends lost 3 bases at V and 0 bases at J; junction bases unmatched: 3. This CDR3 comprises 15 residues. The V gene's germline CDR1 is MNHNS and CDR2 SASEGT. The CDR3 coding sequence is TGTGCCAGCAGTGATTGGACAGGGGACTCCTACGAGCAGTACTTC. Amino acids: CASSDWTGDSYEQYF.

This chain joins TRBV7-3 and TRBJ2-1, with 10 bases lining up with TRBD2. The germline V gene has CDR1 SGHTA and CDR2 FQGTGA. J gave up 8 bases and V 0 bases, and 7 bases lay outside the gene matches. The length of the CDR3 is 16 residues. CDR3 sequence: CASSLTPSSGRYEQFF. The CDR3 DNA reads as TGTGCCAGCAGCTTAACACCGTCTAGCGGGAGATATGAGCAGTTCTTC. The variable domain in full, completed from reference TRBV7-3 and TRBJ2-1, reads GAGVSQTPSNKVTEKGKYVELRCDPISGHTALYWYRQSLGQGPEFLIYFQGTGAADDSGLPNDRFFAVRPEGSVSTLKIQRTERGDSAVYLCASSLTPSSGRYEQFFGPGTRLTVL.

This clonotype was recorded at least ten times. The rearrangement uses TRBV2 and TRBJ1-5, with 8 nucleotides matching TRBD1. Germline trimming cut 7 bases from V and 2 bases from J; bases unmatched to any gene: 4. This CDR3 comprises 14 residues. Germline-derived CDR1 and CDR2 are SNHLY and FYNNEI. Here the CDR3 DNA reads TGTGCCAGCATGATACAGGGGGGCAATCAGCCCCAGCATTTT. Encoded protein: CASMIQGGNQPQHF.

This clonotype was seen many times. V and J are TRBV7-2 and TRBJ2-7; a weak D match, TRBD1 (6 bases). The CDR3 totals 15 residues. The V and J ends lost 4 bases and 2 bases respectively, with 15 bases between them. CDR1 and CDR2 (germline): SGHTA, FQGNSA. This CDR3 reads CASSSYRQATYEQYF. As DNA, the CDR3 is TGTGCCAGCAGCTCCTACCGACAGGCAACCTACGAGCAGTACTTC. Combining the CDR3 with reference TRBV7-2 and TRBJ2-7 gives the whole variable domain GAGVSQSPSNKVTEKGKDVELRCDPISGHTALYWYRQSLGQGLEFLIYFQGNSAPDKSGLPSDRFSAERTGGSVSTLTIQRTQQEDSAVYLCASSSYRQATYEQYFGPGTRLTVT.

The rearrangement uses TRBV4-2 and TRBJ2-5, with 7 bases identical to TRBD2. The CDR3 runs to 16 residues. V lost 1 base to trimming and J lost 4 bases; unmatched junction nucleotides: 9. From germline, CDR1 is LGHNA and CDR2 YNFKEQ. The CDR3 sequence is CASSQAGRAPRETQYF. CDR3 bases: TGTGCCAGCAGCCAAGCGGGGAGGGCCCCTCGAGAGACCCAGTACTTC.

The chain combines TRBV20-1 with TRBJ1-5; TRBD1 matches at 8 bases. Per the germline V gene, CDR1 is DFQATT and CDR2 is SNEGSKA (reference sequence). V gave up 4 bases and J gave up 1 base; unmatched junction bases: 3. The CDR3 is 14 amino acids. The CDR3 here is CSATGGASNQPQHF. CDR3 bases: TGCAGTGCTACAGGGGGCGCGAGCAATCAGCCCCAGCATTTT.

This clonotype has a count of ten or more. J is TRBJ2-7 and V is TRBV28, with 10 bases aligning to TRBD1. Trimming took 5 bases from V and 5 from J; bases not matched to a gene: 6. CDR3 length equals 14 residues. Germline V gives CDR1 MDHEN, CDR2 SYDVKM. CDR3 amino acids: CASSRQGARDEQYF. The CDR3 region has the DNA TGTGCCAGCAGTCGACAGGGGGCGAGGGACGAGCAGTACTTC.

The CDR3 DNA reads TGTGCCTGGGGGACCTACGAGCAGTACTTC. Amino acids: CAWGTYEQYF. This sequence joins TRBV30 and TRBJ2-7; unclear D gene. CDR3 size: 10 residues. Trimming left V 5 bases short and J 2 bases short, with 4 bases between. CDR1 is GTSNPN and CDR2 is SVGIG in the germline V gene (reference sequence).

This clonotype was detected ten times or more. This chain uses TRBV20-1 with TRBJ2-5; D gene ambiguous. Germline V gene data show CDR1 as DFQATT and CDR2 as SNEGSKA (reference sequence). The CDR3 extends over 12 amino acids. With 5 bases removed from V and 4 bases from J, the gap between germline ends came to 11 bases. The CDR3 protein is CSAGRLGETQYF. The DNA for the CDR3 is TGCAGTGCTGGAAGGCTAGGAGAGACCCAGTACTTC.

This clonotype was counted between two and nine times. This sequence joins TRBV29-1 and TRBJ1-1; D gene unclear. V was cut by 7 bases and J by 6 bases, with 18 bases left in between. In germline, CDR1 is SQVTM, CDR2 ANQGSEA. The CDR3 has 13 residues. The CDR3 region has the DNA TGCAGCGCCCATAGAGGTAGTGGCTCTGAAGCTTTCTTT. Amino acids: CSAHRGSGSEAFF.

In DNA form, the CDR3 reads TGTGCCAGCAGGGTTAATGAAAAACTGTTTTTT. Protein: CASRVNEKLFF. This chain joins TRBV12-3 or TRBV12-4 and TRBJ1-4; D is ambiguous. V lost 6 bases, J lost 4 bases, and 3 bases lay in between. The CDR3 covers 11 residues.

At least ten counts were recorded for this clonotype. Here the CDR3 reads CASSRGLGGTGAETQYF. The CDR3 DNA follows: TGTGCCAGCAGCCGCGGATTGGGAGGCACTGGGGCGGAGACCCAGTACTTC. The chain has TRBV6-1 and TRBJ2-5; D is possibly TRBD2 (6 bases). This CDR3 is 17 amino acids long. Germline assignment: CDR1 MNHNS and CDR2 SASEGT. The V end lost 6 bases, the J end lost 5 bases, and 25 bases lay between the germline ends.

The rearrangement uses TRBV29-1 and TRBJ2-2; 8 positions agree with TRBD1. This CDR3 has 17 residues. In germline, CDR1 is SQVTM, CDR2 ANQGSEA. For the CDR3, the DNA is TGCTGGACGTTGGAGGATTTGACAGGGGAGAGCGCCGGGGAGCTGTTTTTT. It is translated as CWTLEDLTGESAGELFF.

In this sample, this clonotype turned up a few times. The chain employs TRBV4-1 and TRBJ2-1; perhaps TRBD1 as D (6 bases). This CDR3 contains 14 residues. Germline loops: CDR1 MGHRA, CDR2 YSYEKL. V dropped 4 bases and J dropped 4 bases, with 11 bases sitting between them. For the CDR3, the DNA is TGCGCCAGCAGCCGGGCAGGGGAGTACAATGAGCAGTTCTTC. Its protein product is CASSRAGEYNEQFF.

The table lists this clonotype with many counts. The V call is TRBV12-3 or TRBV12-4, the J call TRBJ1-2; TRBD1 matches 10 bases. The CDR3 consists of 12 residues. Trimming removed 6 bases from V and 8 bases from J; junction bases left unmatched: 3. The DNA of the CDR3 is TGTGCCAGCAGCCGGGACAGGGGCGGCTACACCTTC. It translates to CASSRDRGGYTF.

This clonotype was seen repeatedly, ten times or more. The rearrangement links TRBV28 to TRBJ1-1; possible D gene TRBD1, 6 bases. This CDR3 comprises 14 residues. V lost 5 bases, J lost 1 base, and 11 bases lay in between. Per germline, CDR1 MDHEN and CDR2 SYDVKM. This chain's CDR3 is CASSTTGQNTEAFF. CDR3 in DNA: TGTGCCAGCAGTACAACAGGGCAGAACACTGAAGCTTTCTTT.

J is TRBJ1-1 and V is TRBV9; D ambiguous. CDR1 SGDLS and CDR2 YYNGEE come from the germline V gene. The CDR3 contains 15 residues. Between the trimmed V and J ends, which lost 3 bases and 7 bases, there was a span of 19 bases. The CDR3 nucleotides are TGTGCCAGCAGCGAAAACCCTTGGGGAGGAGGTGAAGCTTTCTTT. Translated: CASSENPWGGGEAFF.

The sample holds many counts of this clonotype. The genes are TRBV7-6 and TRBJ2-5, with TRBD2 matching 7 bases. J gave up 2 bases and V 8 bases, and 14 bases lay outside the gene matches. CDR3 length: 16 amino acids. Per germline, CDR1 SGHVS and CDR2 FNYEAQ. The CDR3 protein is CASGGDAGPLQETQYF. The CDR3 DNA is TGTGCCAGCGGGGGGGACGCGGGACCCCTACAAGAGACCCAGTACTTC.

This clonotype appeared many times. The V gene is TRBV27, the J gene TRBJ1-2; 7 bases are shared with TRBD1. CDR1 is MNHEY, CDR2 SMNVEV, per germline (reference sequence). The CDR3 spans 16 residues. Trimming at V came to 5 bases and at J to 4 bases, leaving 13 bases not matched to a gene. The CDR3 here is CASSKNPGQRSYGYTF. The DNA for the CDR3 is TGTGCCAGCAGTAAAAATCCGGGACAGAGATCCTATGGCTACACCTTC.

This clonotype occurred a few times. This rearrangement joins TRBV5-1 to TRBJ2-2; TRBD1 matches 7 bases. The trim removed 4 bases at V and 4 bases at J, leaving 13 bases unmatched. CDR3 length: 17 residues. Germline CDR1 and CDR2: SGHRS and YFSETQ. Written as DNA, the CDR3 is TGCGCCAGCAGCACGTCACCGGGACAGCTAGCCACCGGGGAGCTGTTTTTT. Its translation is CASSTSPGQLATGELFF.

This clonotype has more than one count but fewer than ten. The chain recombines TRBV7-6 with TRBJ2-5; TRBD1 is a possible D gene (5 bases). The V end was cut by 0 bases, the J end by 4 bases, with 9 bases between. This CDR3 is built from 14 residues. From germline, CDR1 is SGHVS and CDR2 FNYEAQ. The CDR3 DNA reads TGTGCCAGCAGCTTAGCGCAGGGCCTAGAGACCCAGTACTTC. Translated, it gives CASSLAQGLETQYF.